A selection of T cell receptor beta chains follows, all from one sample in a study of T-cell reconstitution after alpha-beta-depleted transplantation in children. TCRdb reprocessed the PCR reads with MiXCR, giving one entry per CDR3 protein. Of around 300,000 distinct CDR3 sequences in the sample, around 20% were seen once. The source material was PBMCs, mostly from graft donor cells, sampled 180 days after TCRalphabeta/CD19-depleted stem cell transplant. These TCRs come from a male patient younger than 18 who had a stem cell transplant for acute lymphoblastic leukemia, so the T cells may come from the graft donor. Each CDR3 is given without its conserved first and last residue.

TRBJ2-7 TRBV5-4 ASSLALPGLAGEYYEQY
TRBJ2-1 TRBV12-1 ASSFGLGLAGISHNEQF
TRBJ1-6 TRBV4-1 ASSQGNGRTGKNSPLH
TRBJ1-2 TRBV10-3 AISPLGRGGYT
TRBJ1-3 TRBV3-1 ASSQDQSRGNTIY
TRBJ2-1 TRBV27 ASSLSYLAPAF
TRBJ2-7 TRBV10-3 ASTGGVSYEQY
TRBJ1-1 TRBV29-1 TPRAGNTEAF
TRBJ2-2 TRBV24-1 ATSDLSMTGFSLDTGELF
TRBJ2-7 TRBV21-1 ASKLGPTGGRYEQY
TRBJ1-1 TRBV9 ASSGRQGRVNTEAF
TRBJ2-3 TRBV9 ASSGSTGSTDTQY
TRBJ2-7 TRBV4-1 ASSQPSTSRYEQY
TRBJ1-2 TRBV2 ASSATGGGYGYT
TRBJ1-6 TRBV6-5 ASSTSDRASPLH
TRBJ1-1 TRBV18 ASSPRTGAANTEAF
TRBJ2-2 TRBV6-5 ASSYSSGAGGELF
TRBJ2-2 TRBV27 AGGPYNTGELF
TRBJ1-2 TRBV24-1 ATSDWSRGVYGYT
TRBJ2-3 TRBV7-2 ASSFRKSRGTDTQY
TRBJ2-1 TRBV9 ASSADELVYNEQF
TRBJ2-7 TRBV27 ASSIGTGWGEQY
TRBJ2-3 TRBV5-1 ASSTTDGGTDTQY
TRBJ2-7 TRBV5-5 ASSWDYEQY
TRBJ2-3 TRBV27 ASSITGTTDTQY
TRBJ1-1 TRBV20-1 SARASVQVNTEAF
TRBJ2-7 TRBV28 ASSTLSYEQY
TRBJ1-2 TRBV5-1 ASSSRDRGYGDT
TRBJ2-1 TRBV21-1 ASSKVTRGG
TRBJ1-4 TRBV4-1 ASSQVISSNEKLF
TRBJ2-7 TRBV7-9 ASSIYRGDEQY
TRBJ2-7 TRBV27 ASSARTGAYYEQY
TRBJ1-6 TRBV19 ASSPGTGFPTAF
TRBJ2-1 TRBV12-3/TRBV12-4 ASGAGTGLYNEQF
TRBJ2-4 TRBV12-3/TRBV12-4 ASSLYGRATIQY
TRBJ2-3 TRBV11-2 ASSPRWQGADTQY
TRBJ2-5 TRBV5-1 ASCVFGDQETQY
TRBJ2-3 TRBV5-6 ASVRAHTADTQY
TRBJ2-3 TRBV27 ASSWTSGQGTDTQY
TRBJ2-1 TRBV6-2/TRBV6-3 ASSYSNGASGRGAYNEQF
TRBJ2-1 TRBV27 ASRGTSGIEQF
TRBJ1-5 TRBV12-3/TRBV12-4 ASSPRQNNQPQH
TRBJ2-4 TRBV20-1 SAFSGAKNIQY
TRBJ2-4 TRBV7-9 ASSPPDGKNIQY
TRBJ2-3 TRBV9 ASSVGLAGGSYTQY
TRBJ2-3 TRBV7-3 ASSWGLARGGRTDTQY
TRBJ1-2 TRBV5-1 ASSLSGWATANYGYT
TRBJ2-3 TRBV7-9 ASSLSLGGRHTQY
TRBJ2-3 TRBV7-6 ASSILAGGSFVTDTQY
TRBJ2-5 TRBV6-5 ASSQGATQY
TRBJ1-2 TRBV5-1 ASSRQGGGYT